The 17 T cell receptor beta chains in this list originate from one sample, sequenced in a study of Ad26.COV2.S vaccination and SARS-CoV-2 variants (dated by TCRdb to the early 2020s). Library preparation employed the immunoSEQ multiplex PCR assay. TCRdb provides this immuneACCESS table in a form limited to in-frame rearrangements. Some clones are lacking; in checked studies, under half of them reflect an unresolved V gene, and why the rest are absent is not known. This sample is represented by about 430,000 clones; 90% of them were singletons. The top ten constitute 9.5% to 15% of the sample. Interpreted using the paper, the treatment or condition label stands for: some 20 received Ad26.COV2.S at low or high dose, single or two shots; roughly five received placebo; per-sample allocation not given. For vaccine and placebo recipients, repertoires were sequenced using samples collected on day 63 after the first injection.

The sample was peripheral blood, taken in a trial of Ad26.COV2.S vaccine versus placebo. The receptors were sampled from a person aged 18-65 years who received the Ad26.COV2.S COVID-19 vaccine or a placebo.

The chain is built from TRBV29-1 and TRBJ2-7, with 12 bases identical to TRBD2. The CDR3 contains 13 residues. V dropped 6 bases and J dropped 4; count of bases not matched to a gene: 4. The germline V gene encodes CDR1 SQVTM and CDR2 ANQGSEA. The CDR3: CSVLAGGRYEQYF. Here the CDR3 DNA reads TGCAGCGTACTAGCGGGAGGACGTTACGAGCAGTACTTC.

Remarks on this clone: The sample has other DNA sequences that encode this CDR3 too. The chain employs TRBV9 and TRBJ2-1, with D hard to call. Germline-derived CDR1 and CDR2 are SGDLS and YYNGEE. The CDR3 is 13 amino acids. Trimming took off 0 bases at V and 7 bases at J, with 8 bases between the two ends. CDR3 nucleotides: TGTGCCAGCAGCGTAGAGGGCTGGAATGAGCAGTTCTTC. This translates into CASSVEGWNEQFF.

CDR3 DNA: TGTGCCAGCAGCTTTCTACCCGGCTACGAGCAGTACTTC. It specifies CASSFLPGYEQYF. The chain links TRBV5-6 to TRBJ2-7, with D unclear. The CDR3 covers 13 residues. The germline V gene has CDR1 SGHDT and CDR2 YYEEEE. V gave up 2 bases and J gave up 3 bases, with 9 bases separating them. Full variable domain (rest looked up from reference TRBV5-6 and TRBJ2-7): DAGVTQSPTHLIKTRGQQVTLRCSPKSGHDTVSWYQQALGQGPQFIFQYYEEEERQRGNFPDRFSGHQFPNYSSELNVNALLLGDSALYLCASSFLPGYEQYFGPGTRLTVT.

The J gene is TRBJ2-2, the V gene TRBV10-3; 9 bases line up with TRBD2. This CDR3 comprises 14 residues. V shed 7 bases, J shed 6 bases, and the junction held 6 bases outside the gene matches. The germline V gene has CDR1 ENHRY and CDR2 SYGVKD. CDR3 DNA sequence: TGTGCCATCATGGATAGCGGGAGCGCCGGGGAGCTGTTTTTT. Amino acids: CAIMDSGSAGELFF.

The chain couples TRBV27 to TRBJ2-1; TRBD2 matches 11 bases. In germline, CDR1 is MNHEY, CDR2 SMNVEV (reference sequence). V gave up 5 bases and J gave up 7 bases; unmatched junction bases: 10. The CDR3 spans 16 residues. The CDR3 DNA is TGTGCCAGCAGTCGGCTACTAGCGGGAGCTTTAAATGAGCAGTTCTTC. It translates to CASSRLLAGALNEQFF.

V gene TRBV28 combines with J gene TRBJ1-5; D call uncertain. Germline loops: CDR1 MDHEN, CDR2 SYDVKM. V gave up 5 bases and J gave up 3 bases, with 11 bases separating them. The length of the CDR3 is 14 residues. The DNA of the CDR3 is TGTGCCAGCAGTGTGGCAGGAGTCAATCAGCCCCAGCATTTT. It codes for CASSVAGVNQPQHF.

The V gene is TRBV5-8, the J gene TRBJ2-7; D may be TRBD2 (6 bases). In germline, CDR1 is SGHTS, CDR2 YDEGEE. The CDR3 is made up of 14 amino acids. V lost 0 bases, J lost 3 bases, and 10 bases lay in between. Written as DNA, the CDR3 is TGTGCCAGCAGCTTGGGCGGGATTTACTACGAGCAGTACTTC. It translates to CASSLGGIYYEQYF. The full variable domain, rest sourced from reference TRBV5-8 and TRBJ2-7, is EAGVTQSPTHLIKTRGQQATLRCSPISGHTSVYWYQQALGLGLQFLLWYDEGEERNRGNFPPRFSGRQFPNYSSELNVNALELEDSALYLCASSLGGIYYEQYFGPGTRLTVT.

The genes are TRBV7-6 and TRBJ2-2, with D maybe TRBD1 (6 bases). The V and J ends lost 0 bases and 5 bases respectively, with 13 bases between them. Germline assignment: CDR1 SGHVS and CDR2 FNYEAQ. There are 16 residues in the CDR3. CDR3 in DNA: TGTGCCAGCAGCTTAGCCACAGGGAGCAGGACCGGGGAGCTGTTTTTT. It yields the protein CASSLATGSRTGELFF.

The gene calls are TRBV7-9 and TRBJ1-1; 9 bases agree with TRBD1. From germline, CDR1 is SEHNR and CDR2 FQNEAQ (reference sequence). Trimming removed 5 bases from V and 8 bases from J; junction bases left unmatched: 6. The CDR3 is 13 residues long. Here the CDR3 DNA reads TGTGCCAGCAGCGCAACAGGGGGCTGGGAAGCTTTCTTT. The encoded protein is CASSATGGWEAFF.

This clone was found once. The chain recombines TRBV20-1 with TRBJ1-2; maybe TRBD1 (6 bases). CDR1 is DFQATT, CDR2 SNEGSKA, per germline (reference sequence). The CDR3 runs to 11 residues. Trimming removed 7 bases from V and 3 bases from J, with 9 bases in between. The CDR3 coding sequence is TGCAGTGTAAGGGGGGACTATGGCTACACCTTC. Protein product: CSVRGDYGYTF.

The genes are TRBV24-1 and TRBJ2-1, with 10 bases matching TRBD2. The germline V gene encodes CDR1 KGHDR and CDR2 SFDVKD. This CDR3 region has 15 residues. V was clipped by 6 bases and J by 1 base; unmatched bases: 2. The CDR3 DNA reads TGTGCCACCAGTCTAGCGGGAGCGTCCTACAATGAGCAGTTCTTC. Residues: CATSLAGASYNEQFF.

In its sample, this clone was seen once. The V call is TRBV7-8, the J call TRBJ1-4, with 7 bases aligning to TRBD1. The J segment lost 4 bases and the V segment lost 5 bases, leaving 4 bases of the junction unmatched. Per the germline V gene, CDR1 is SGHVS and CDR2 is FQNEAQ. The CDR3 length is 14 residues. This CDR3 is CASSPTGNNEKLFF. CDR3 bases: TGTGCCAGCAGCCCGACAGGGAATAATGAAAAACTGTTTTTT.

The chain employs TRBV6-4 and TRBJ2-1; D is undetermined. V lost 0 bases and J lost 0, with 9 bases in between. The germline V gene encodes CDR1 MRHNA and CDR2 SNTAGT. CDR3 length: 16 amino acids. CDR3 bases: TGTGCCAGCAGTGACTCTGTCGGCCTCTCCTACAATGAGCAGTTCTTC. This sequence encodes CASSDSVGLSYNEQFF.

V gene TRBV30 combines with J gene TRBJ2-3; D remains ambiguous. Germline V gene data show CDR1 as GTSNPN and CDR2 as SVGIG (reference sequence). V dropped 1 base and J dropped 2 bases, with 10 bases sitting between them. This CDR3 has 14 amino acids. The CDR3 sequence: CAWSENLPTDTQYF. The CDR3 DNA is TGTGCCTGGAGTGAGAACCTCCCCACAGATACGCAGTATTTT.

The chain links TRBV7-9 to TRBJ1-2; D call uncertain. Trimming removed 3 bases from V and 6 bases from J, with 8 bases in between. The CDR3 extends over 12 amino acids. CDR1 is SEHNR and CDR2 is FQNEAQ in the germline V gene (reference sequence). The CDR3 loop reads CASSFDRDGYTF. The CDR3 region has the DNA TGTGCCAGCAGCTTCGATCGTGATGGCTACACCTTC.

V is TRBV6-2 or TRBV6-3 and J is TRBJ2-1; D may be TRBD1 (6 bases). With 5 bases removed from V and 4 bases from J, the gap between germline ends came to 18 bases. The length of the CDR3 is 16 residues. Germline V gene lookup returns CDR1 MNHEY and CDR2 SVGEGT. The CDR3 loop reads CASSNTPGHLYNEQFF. CDR3 in DNA: TGTGCCAGCAGTAATACTCCGGGACATTTGTACAATGAGCAGTTCTTC.

This clone has only one observation. This chain links TRBV5-4 with TRBJ2-1; 7 bases are shared with TRBD1. The CDR3 is 14 amino acids. After removal of 3 bases from V and 3 bases from J, the junction contained 3 bases not matched to a gene. The germline V gene encodes CDR1 SGHNT and CDR2 YYREEE (reference sequence). The CDR3 nucleotides are TGTGCCAGCAGCTCTGGGACAGACTACAATGAGCAGTTCTTC. It is translated as CASSSGTDYNEQFF.